The table lists the clone carrying this TCR beta chain with many counts. The sample comes from a study of early T cells in non-severe SARS-CoV-2 infection. MiXCR, run by TCRdb on the 5' RACE reads, gives a single entry per CDR3 protein. The sample has tens of thousands of distinct CDR3 sequences, around 4.1% seen once. The sample comprised whole blood. The clonotype was recovered from an adult who was a healthcare worker with PCR-confirmed SARS-CoV-2 infection or an uninfected control (not recorded which).

The CDR3 DNA is TGTGCCAGCTCCTCCAGGGAACGGTCCCCGTCGGATACGCAGTATTTT. Residues: CASSSRERSPSDTQYF. The rearrangement links TRBV18 to TRBJ2-3, with D possibly TRBD1 on 5 matching bases. The V end lost 6 bases, the J end lost 6 bases, and 22 bases lay between the germline ends. The CDR3 has 16 residues. CDR1 KGHSH and CDR2 LQKENI come from the germline V gene.